The clone carrying this T cell receptor (beta chain) was seen more than once but under ten times. This entry belongs to a study of shared T cell receptors in the human thymus. Germline-derived CDR1 and CDR2 are WSHSY and SAAADI. There are 13 residues in the CDR3. Trimming stripped 0 bases from V and 6 bases from J, with 8 bases between. Clones were sequenced by immunoSEQ multiplex PCR, and TCRdb holds only the in-frame ones, with some missing. This sample has some 700,000 clones, with roughly 88% found just once. This sample also belongs to another study, concerning human thymus T cells. This second report adds: V and J genes seemed to be used with bias in thymic and blood repertoires.

Source material: thymocytes. This sequence was found in a boy younger than two with a congenital heart defect. This chain links TRBV10-2 with TRBJ1-1; D is possibly TRBD1 (5 bases). This CDR3 is CASSESTAPEAFF. Here the CDR3 DNA reads TGCGCCAGCAGTGAGTCGACAGCCCCTGAAGCTTTCTTT.